Listed here is a single TCR beta chain. The antigen is not known. The sample belongs to a study of T cells in Graves' hyperthyroidism and ophthalmopathy. Points from the study as a whole: Model predictions of ophthalmopathy came a median about six months before onset.

It was uncontrolled infection, other autoimmune disease, pregnancy or lactation that excluded patients. In making diagnoses, clinical symptoms, serum thyroxine and TRAb, thyroid ultrasound and orbital computed tomography were all used. Trimming pared 5 bases from V and 1 base from J, leaving 17 bases between. The CDR3 totals 16 residues. Germline CDR1 is SEHNR and CDR2 is FQNEAQ (reference sequence). The source material, RNA transcripts, was used to amplify TCR beta CDR3 regions. An initial round of RT-PCR targeting the TCR CDR3 relied on the HTBI primer set. TCRdb re-called the multiplex PCR reads with MiXCR, one entry per CDR3 protein. The table lists hundreds of thousands of distinct CDR3 sequences, over 35% of them singletons.

The receptor comes from a middle-aged woman with Graves' hyperthyroidism. Material for sequencing was blood. V gene TRBV7-9 combines with J gene TRBJ1-1, with D uncertain. The CDR3 loop reads CASSPLGVSGNTEAFF. As DNA, the CDR3 is TGTGCCAGCAGCCCCCTTGGGGTGAGTGGGAACACTGAAGCTTTCTTT.